This is a list of T cell receptor beta chains from one sample in a study of human T cells and chemical hapten exposure. Via MiXCR, TCRdb re-called the RACE reads, giving one row per CDR3 protein. The table lists over 100,000 distinct CDR3 sequences, about a tenth of them singletons. The sample was whole blood, taken in connection with sensitization to the hapten diphenylcyclopropenone (DPC). The receptors derive from a woman between 40 and 50 years old with alopecia areata. Some clones in this sample may be carry-over from other donors' samples. Both conserved end residues are part of each CDR3. A D gene is named only where the DNA matches it firmly. Clone sizes are given selectively: once, few, many, or a class where the clone is expanded.

clone size	D gene	J gene	V gene	CDR3 DNA	CDR3 protein
many	TRBD1	TRBJ1-1	TRBV3-1	TGTGCCAGCAGCCAAGATAGGGAGGAGGCAGGGGGCCTGAACACTGAAGCTTTCTTT	CASSQDREEAGGLNTEAFF
many	.	TRBJ2-7	TRBV20-1	TGCAGTGCTAGAGATGATGGAGTAGGCCTCTACGAGCAGTACTTC	CSARDDGVGLYEQYF
.	.	TRBJ2-3	TRBV7-6	TGTGCCAGCAGCTTATCTGGGGGTCCAGATACGCAGTATTTT	CASSLSGGPDTQYF
few	.	TRBJ2-1	TRBV5-1	TGCGCCAGCAGCTTGGCGGCAGCCCCTAGCTCCTACAATGAGCAGTTCTTC	CASSLAAAPSSYNEQFF
.	.	TRBJ1-4	TRBV12-3/TRBV12-4	TGTGCCAGCAGCCACAGTGCAACTAATGAAAAACTGTTTTTT	CASSHSATNEKLFF
many	TRBD1	TRBJ1-4	TRBV3-1	TGTGCCAGCAGCCCGGGACAGGAAGCAACTAATGAAAAACTGTTTTTT	CASSPGQEATNEKLFF
many	TRBD2	TRBJ2-3	TRBV7-8	TGTGCCAGCAGCTTAGCGGCAGCGGGGGGGCCGGATACGCAGTATTTT	CASSLAAAGGPDTQYF
few	.	TRBJ1-5	TRBV20-1	TGCAGTGCTAGAGGAACAGGTGGTCAGCCCCAGCATTTT	CSARGTGGQPQHF
many	.	TRBJ1-1	TRBV6-2/TRBV6-3	TGTGCCAGCAGTTACCCCCTGAAGGGTGAAGCTTTCTTT	CASSYPLKGEAFF
.	TRBD1	TRBJ2-2	TRBV6-1	TGTGCCAGCAGTGAACTCCCGGGACAGCACACCGGGGAGCTGTTTTTT	CASSELPGQHTGELFF
.	.	TRBJ2-2	TRBV29-1	TGCAGCGCACAACACACCGGGGAGCTGTTTTTT	CSAQHTGELFF
few	.	TRBJ2-7	TRBV10-3	TGTGCCACCTTCGACGGGAGCTCCTACGAGCAGTACTTC	CATFDGSSYEQYF
few	TRBD2	TRBJ2-1	TRBV12-3/TRBV12-4	TGTGCCAGCAGTTTGGCGACTAGCGGGGGTTCCTACAATGAGCAGTTCTTC	CASSLATSGGSYNEQFF
.	.	TRBJ2-7	TRBV28	TGTGCCAGCAGTTTCCCCCGGTCCGAGCAGTACTTC	CASSFPRSEQYF
many	TRBD1	TRBJ2-3	TRBV28	TGTGCCAGCAGTCCGGACAGGGCCACAGATACGCAGTATTTT	CASSPDRATDTQYF
.	TRBD2	TRBJ2-3	TRBV27	TGTGCCAGCAGTCGGTCCCAGCGGGGGGCCGGTGGAGATACGCAGTATTTT	CASSRSQRGAGGDTQYF
few	TRBD1	TRBJ1-1	TRBV5-1	TGCGCCAGCAGCTTTAAACAGGGGGCATTCACTGAAGCTTTCTTT	CASSFKQGAFTEAFF
few	TRBD1	TRBJ2-6	TRBV6-1	TGTGCCAGCAAAGGGGGCCTCTCTGGGGCCAACGTCCTGACTTTC	CASKGGLSGANVLTF
.	TRBD1	TRBJ2-5	TRBV30	TGTGCCTGGGAAAGACAGGGACCGAAGGAGACCCAGTACTTC	CAWERQGPKETQYF
many	TRBD1	TRBJ2-7	TRBV11-2	TGTGCCAGCAGCCCCCATCCAGGACAGGGTACGAACGAGCAGTACTTC	CASSPHPGQGTNEQYF
many	.	TRBJ1-2	TRBV2	TGTGCCAGCAAGAAGGGGGAATATGGCTACACCTTC	CASKKGEYGYTF
.	.	TRBJ1-2	TRBV29-1	TGCAGCGTAGTTACAGGGTCATCCTCCTACGGCTACACCTTC	CSVVTGSSSYGYTF
few	TRBD2	TRBJ2-5	TRBV4-3	TGCGCCAGCAGCCAAGAACGGGGGGGCCGACAAGAGACCCAGTACTTC	CASSQERGGRQETQYF
few	TRBD2	TRBJ2-5	TRBV20-1	TGCAGTGCTAGTTTCAGCGGGGGGGCCCGGGAGACCCAGTACTTC	CSASFSGGARETQYF
.	.	TRBJ2-2	TRBV10-3	TGTGCCATCAGTGAGTACCGGCCCACCGGGGAGCTGTTTTTT	CAISEYRPTGELFF
few	.	TRBJ2-3	TRBV5-1	TGCGCCAGCAGCTTGGAATACAGGGATTCAGATACGCAGTATTTT	CASSLEYRDSDTQYF
.	.	TRBJ2-7	TRBV14	TGTGCCAGCAGCCTGTTCGACACGCGCTCCTACGAGCAGTACTTC	CASSLFDTRSYEQYF
.	.	TRBJ1-2	TRBV7-8	TGTGCCAGCAGCCGTCCTTCCAGCTATGGCTACACCTTC	CASSRPSSYGYTF
many	TRBD2	TRBJ2-1	TRBV20-1	TGCAGTGCTAGAACCCACGGAGCGGGGGGGGCGTATGAGCAGTTCTTC	CSARTHGAGGAYEQFF
many	.	TRBJ1-5	TRBV27	TGTGCCAGCAGTTCCACCGGGGGCAGCAATCAGCCCCAGCATTTT	CASSSTGGSNQPQHF
.	.	TRBJ2-5	TRBV7-2	TGTGCCAGCAGCCCAGCCAGGTACCAAGAGACCCAGTACTTC	CASSPARYQETQYF
few	.	TRBJ2-5	TRBV11-2	TGTGCCAGCAGCTTAGACGAAGCACGAGAGACCCAGTACTTC	CASSLDEARETQYF
many	TRBD1	TRBJ1-3	TRBV28	TGTGCCAGCAGGCCCAGGGGGTACTCTGGAAACACCATATATTTT	CASRPRGYSGNTIYF
few	TRBD1	TRBJ1-3	TRBV20-1	TGCAGTGCTAAGACGACAGGGAAAAATAAATCCTTCGCGCACACCATATATTTT	CSAKTTGKNKSFAHTIYF
.	.	TRBJ2-3	TRBV12-5	TGTGCTAGTGGTTCGCGCGTAGATACGCAGTATTTT	CASGSRVDTQYF
many	.	TRBJ2-3	TRBV2	TGTGCCAGCAGGAGGGGGTGGAGCACACATACGCAGTATTTT	CASRRGWSTHTQYF
many	.	TRBJ2-1	TRBV12-3/TRBV12-4	TGTGCCAGCAGTGCAGGGTACAATGAGCAGTTCTTC	CASSAGYNEQFF
many	TRBD1	TRBJ2-7	TRBV29-1	TGCAGCGTTTCGGACAGGGGGGTTTACGAGCAGTACTTC	CSVSDRGVYEQYF
.	.	TRBJ1-5	TRBV3-2	TGTGCCAGCAGCCAAGAGGGGCAGGGGGCAACGAGCAATCAGCCCCAGCATTTT	CASSQEGQGATSNQPQHF
few	.	TRBJ2-2	TRBV11-2	TGTGCCAGCAGCTTAGACTTCCGCGACGGAAAGAACACCGGGGAGCTGTTTTTT	CASSLDFRDGKNTGELFF
.	.	TRBJ2-7	TRBV18	TGTGCCAGCTCACCACGGGGGCAAGGGAGCGAGCAGTACTTC	CASSPRGQGSEQYF
many	TRBD1	TRBJ1-5	TRBV12-3/TRBV12-4	TGTGCCAGCACCAAAGCCTGGGACAGAGGCAATCAGCCCCAGCATTTT	CASTKAWDRGNQPQHF
many	TRBD1	TRBJ2-4	TRBV7-3	TGTGCCAGCAGCGTAGGACAGGGAGTAAACATTCAGTACTTC	CASSVGQGVNIQYF
many	TRBD1	TRBJ1-2	TRBV7-9	TGTGCCAGCAGCCAACCCGGCCCCGGGACAGCGCATGGCTACACCTTC	CASSQPGPGTAHGYTF
many	.	TRBJ1-6	TRBV7-2	TGTGCCAGCAGCTTAGATTCGGCCGTTCTCAATTCACCCCTCCACTTT	CASSLDSAVLNSPLHF
.	.	TRBJ2-3	TRBV5-1	TGCGCCAGCAGCCTTCCCGGTGGGGCAATCACAGATACGCAGTATTTT	CASSLPGGAITDTQYF
many	TRBD2	TRBJ2-3	TRBV9	TGTGCCAGCAGCCTAGCGGTGACGCGGCCAGATACGCAGTATTTT	CASSLAVTRPDTQYF
few	.	TRBJ2-5	TRBV29-1	TGCAGCGTTGAAGGGCAGGACCAAGAGACCCAGTACTTC	CSVEGQDQETQYF
many	.	TRBJ1-1	TRBV12-3/TRBV12-4	TGTGCCAGCAGCTCTCTTTCAGGGAAGAAGCTGAACACTGAAGCTTTCTTT	CASSSLSGKKLNTEAFF
.	.	TRBJ1-2	TRBV6-2/TRBV6-3	TGTGCCAGCAGTTCGTCAGGGTTTGGCTATGGCTACACCTTC	CASSSSGFGYGYTF
once	.	TRBJ2-7	TRBV5-1	TGCGCCAGTAACCGGGACACGACCTACGAGCAGTACTTC	CASNRDTTYEQYF
many	.	TRBJ1-3	TRBV18	TGTGCCAGCTCATCGGAGTTGGCCGCTTCTGGAAACACCATATATTTT	CASSSELAASGNTIYF